These 25 T cell receptor beta chains were all obtained from the same sample, sequenced in a study of CD8+CD57+ T cells in acquired aplastic anemia. Researchers used genomic DNA as the template to profile TCR beta VDJ and CDR3. MiXCR was run by TCRdb on the reads, yielding one entry per CDR3 protein. Among some 280,000 distinct CDR3 sequences listed, around 60% were seen once. The sample comprised sorted CD4+, CD8+, or CD8+CD57+ T cells (not recorded which) from PBMCs. The receptors were sampled from a human donor with severe aplastic anemia or a healthy control (not recorded which).

This clonotype was detected once. The chain joins TRBV12-5 to TRBJ2-3; D gene uncertain. From germline, CDR1 is LGHNT and CDR2 FRNRAP. This CDR3 contains 15 residues. V was cut by 3 bases and J by 0 bases, with 10 bases left in between. The CDR3 reads CASGFSGFSTDTQYF. As DNA, the CDR3 is TGTGCTAGTGGTTTTTCAGGTTTTAGCACAGATACGCAGTATTTT.

Points on this clonotype: A much larger clone lies a single base off, so this may be a read error. The chain recombines TRBV6-1 with TRBJ1-3; TRBD1 matches 7 bases. From germline, CDR1 is MNHNS and CDR2 SASEGT. The CDR3 runs 14 residues. The CDR3 is CASSLDRDGNTICF. The CDR3 DNA reads as TGTGCCAGCAGTCTCGACAGGGATGGAAACACCATATGTTTT.

This clonotype was detected only once. The chain links TRBV7-6 to TRBJ1-1; possibly TRBD1 for D (6 bases). The germline V gene encodes CDR1 SGHVS and CDR2 FNYEAQ. This CDR3 has 13 residues. Trimming cost V 7 bases and J 1 base, with 10 bases left between them. The CDR3 DNA reads TGTGCCAGCACCGGACAGACGAACACTGAAGCTTTCTTT. It translates to CASTGQTNTEAFF.

The CDR3 DNA follows: TGTGCCAGCAGCTCTTCCTCTAGAAGGCAGTTCTTC. This translates into CASSSSSRRQFF. The J gene is TRBJ2-1, the V gene TRBV7-9; the D is unclear. CDR1 SEHNR and CDR2 FQNEAQ come from the germline V gene (reference sequence). The V and J ends lost 4 bases and 12 bases respectively, with 13 bases between them. The CDR3 sequence is 12 residues long.

This clonotype was observed many times. J is TRBJ1-5 and V is TRBV13, with D perhaps TRBD1 (5 bases). The ends were cut back, 0 bases at V and 9 bases at J, with 9 bases in the middle. Looked up from germline, CDR1 is PRHDT and CDR2 is FYEKMQ (reference sequence). This CDR3 has 13 amino acids. DNA of the CDR3: TGTGCCAGCAGCTTAGGAGGGGACGGGCCCCAGCATTTT. Protein sequence: CASSLGGDGPQHF. Full variable domain (rest looked up from reference TRBV13 and TRBJ1-5): AAGVIQSPRHLIKEKRETATLKCYPIPRHDTVYWYQQGPGQDPQFLISFYEKMQSDKGSIPDRFSAQQFSDYHSELNMSSLELGDSALYFCASSLGGDGPQHFGDGTRLSIL.

In its sample, this clonotype was seen many times. CDR3: CASSEYEQYF. The CDR3, as DNA: TGTGCCAGCAGTGAGTACGAGCAGTACTTC. The chain uses TRBV2 and TRBJ2-7; D not resolved. Trimming took 3 bases from V and 4 from J, leaving 1 base between them. CDR1 is SNHLY and CDR2 is FYNNEI in the germline V gene. The CDR3 extends over 10 amino acids.

The chain uses TRBV5-1 and TRBJ2-1, with 9 bases matching TRBD2. The V segment lost 0 bases and the J segment 16 bases; nucleotides outside the gene matches: 14. The CDR3 runs 15 residues. Germline values: CDR1 SGHRS, CDR2 YFSETQ. The CDR3 DNA reads TGCGCCAGCAGCTTGGATCTCGCGGGAGGGCCTGTTATCTTCTTC. Its protein is CASSLDLAGGPVIFF.

The chain combines TRBV20-1 with TRBJ2-5, with D hard to call. CDR3 length equals 14 residues. Between the trimmed V and J ends, which lost 0 bases and 2 bases, there was a span of 10 bases. The V gene's germline CDR1 is DFQATT and CDR2 SNEGSKA (reference sequence). Here the CDR3 DNA reads TGCAGTGCTAGAGATGGGTCAGGTCAAGAGACCCAGTACTTC. Translated, it gives CSARDGSGQETQYF.

The table lists this clonotype with many counts. This chain uses TRBV7-2 with TRBJ2-5; tentative D call: TRBD1 (6 bases). V lost 5 bases, J lost 1 base, and 11 bases lay in between. Germline V gene sequence: CDR1 SGHTA, CDR2 FQGNSA. The CDR3 loop spans 14 amino acids. Here the CDR3 DNA reads TGTGCCAGCAGCCCAGGACAGACCCAAGAGACCCAGTACTTC. It translates to CASSPGQTQETQYF.

The chain recombines TRBV7-2 with TRBJ2-7; TRBD2 agrees at 11 bases. Germline trimming cut 5 bases from V and 3 bases from J; bases unmatched to any gene: 12. The CDR3 contains 17 residues. The germline V gene has CDR1 SGHTA and CDR2 FQGNSA. The CDR3 region is CASSQTASGLAGYEQYF. CDR3 nucleotide sequence: TGTGCCAGCAGCCAAACAGCATCCGGACTAGCGGGCTACGAGCAGTACTTC.

The chain has TRBV3-1 and TRBJ2-5; 9 bases align to TRBD1. CDR1 is LGHDT, CDR2 YNNKEL, per germline (reference sequence). V lost 5 bases, J lost 2 bases, and 15 bases stayed unmatched. CDR3 length equals 18 residues. CDR3 coding DNA: TGTGCCAGCAGCTACACAGGGGGCGCGTACCCCACACAAGAGACCCAGTACTTC. This codes for CASSYTGGAYPTQETQYF.

The chain uses TRBV7-9 and TRBJ1-6; D is undetermined. Trimming removed 6 bases at V and 11 bases at J, with 17 bases between. Germline V gene lookup returns CDR1 SEHNR and CDR2 FQNEAQ (reference sequence). CDR3 size: 14 residues. CDR3 nucleotides: TGTGCCAGCAGATCCGAGAGGCGCGATACACCCCTCCACTTT. Translation: CASRSERRDTPLHF.

This chain connects TRBV19 to TRBJ1-6; TRBD1 matches 9 bases. This CDR3 spans 16 amino acids. V lost 5 bases, J lost 7 bases, and 9 bases stayed unmatched. The germline gives CDR1 LNHDA, CDR2 SQIVND (reference sequence). Here the CDR3 DNA reads TGTGCCAGTAGTTTCCGGACAGGGGCGAAAAATTCACCCCTCCACTTT. This sequence encodes CASSFRTGAKNSPLHF.

This clonotype was seen at least ten times. V gene TRBV5-8 combines with J gene TRBJ1-2, with D perhaps TRBD1 (5 bases). This CDR3 spans 15 amino acids. Deletions cut 3 bases from V and 4 bases from J, with 16 bases between. Germline V gene lookup returns CDR1 SGHTS and CDR2 YDEGEE. CDR3 loop: CASSSAGTGGYGYTF. The CDR3 DNA is TGTGCCAGCAGCTCCGCGGGGACCGGGGGCTATGGCTACACCTTC.

This clonotype occurred a few times. V and J are TRBV6-4 and TRBJ2-3; tentative D call: TRBD2 (6 bases). Trimming removed 4 bases from V and 0 bases from J, with 11 bases in between. Germline CDR1 reads MRHNA; CDR2 reads SNTAGT. The CDR3 runs to 15 residues. The DNA for the CDR3 is TGTGCCAGCAGTGTTCAAGCGGGCAGCACAGATACGCAGTATTTT. The encoded protein is CASSVQAGSTDTQYF.

The V and J genes are TRBV19 and TRBJ2-3; D is perhaps TRBD2 (6 bases). Germline V gene sequence: CDR1 LNHDA, CDR2 SQIVND (reference sequence). The CDR3 has 14 residues. Trimming removed 5 bases from V and 2 bases from J, with 11 bases in between. CDR3 sequence (DNA): TGTGCCAGTAGTCCGGGGGTGAACACAGATACGCAGTATTTT. Translating it yields CASSPGVNTDTQYF.

This clonotype was seen only a few times. The rearrangement links TRBV10-3 to TRBJ2-1; D might be TRBD2 (6 bases). V was trimmed by 0 bases and J by 0 bases, leaving 12 bases between them. The CDR3 consists of 17 residues. From germline, CDR1 is ENHRY and CDR2 SYGVKD. CDR3 DNA sequence: TGTGCCATCAGTGAGTCACTAGCCTCTAGCTCCTACAATGAGCAGTTCTTC. Protein product: CAISESLASSSYNEQFF.

Comments on this clonotype: A read error may account for a junction end that differs from germline. V gene TRBV2 combines with J gene TRBJ1-1, with TRBD1 as a possible D gene (5 bases). The CDR3 has 12 amino acids. Germline V gene sequence: CDR1 SNHLY, CDR2 FYNNEI. CDR3 in amino acids: CASTTPQGVASF. In nucleotides, the CDR3 is TGTGCCAGCACTACCCCTCAGGGAGTCGCTTCCTTT.

This clonotype showed up many times. The genes are TRBV18 and TRBJ2-3; D remains ambiguous. Between the trimmed V and J ends, which lost 3 bases and 4 bases, there was a span of 5 bases. Germline assignment: CDR1 KGHSH and CDR2 LQKENI. The CDR3 totals 12 residues. CDR3 residues: CASSPSADTQYF. The DNA for the CDR3 is TGTGCCAGCTCACCTTCCGCAGATACGCAGTATTTT.

This chain links TRBV19 with TRBJ2-7; 7 bases line up with TRBD2. Germline values: CDR1 LNHDA, CDR2 SQIVND (reference sequence). Losses at the gene ends were 3 bases for V and 4 bases for J; bases not matched to a gene: 3. This CDR3 region has 13 residues. CDR3 sequence: CASSMGGKYEQYF. The CDR3 region has the DNA TGTGCCAGTAGTATGGGAGGGAAGTACGAGCAGTACTTC.

This clonotype was detected many times. This rearrangement joins TRBV25-1 to TRBJ1-2; D not resolved. The V and J ends lost 5 bases and 0 bases respectively, with 7 bases between them. Per germline, CDR1 MGHDK and CDR2 SYGVNS. The CDR3 has 13 amino acids. CDR3 loop: CASSPSTNYGYTF. The CDR3 coding sequence is TGTGCCAGCAGTCCGTCAACTAACTATGGCTACACCTTC.

The chain combines TRBV5-4 with TRBJ1-2; D perhaps matches TRBD1 (5 bases). The CDR3 loop spans 15 amino acids. The V and J ends lost 5 bases and 8 bases respectively, with 22 bases between them. CDR1 and CDR2 from the germline V gene are SGHNT and YYREEE (reference sequence). In nucleotides, the CDR3 is TGTGCCAGCAGTATCAGGGATACGTCTGCTGGAGGCTACACCTTC. It yields the protein CASSIRDTSAGGYTF.

CDR3 residues: CSARDVAGMSETQYF. The CDR3 DNA is TGCAGTGCTAGAGATGTAGCGGGAATGTCAGAGACCCAGTACTTC. The V and J genes are TRBV20-1 and TRBJ2-5; 8 nucleotides align to TRBD2. This CDR3 is built from 15 residues. Germline V gives CDR1 DFQATT, CDR2 SNEGSKA (reference sequence). V was pared by 0 bases and J by 4 bases, with 7 bases of the junction left unmatched.

The V call is TRBV7-2, the J call TRBJ2-1; D ambiguous. Germline V gene sequence: CDR1 SGHTA, CDR2 FQGNSA. The CDR3 loop spans 15 amino acids. With 1 base removed from V and 3 bases from J, the gap between germline ends came to 10 bases. CDR3 protein: CASSLGSGVYNEQFF. In DNA, the CDR3 is TGTGCCAGCAGCTTAGGGTCCGGAGTCTACAATGAGCAGTTCTTC.

The J gene is TRBJ2-5, the V gene TRBV20-1, with 9 bases matching TRBD1. This CDR3 spans 14 amino acids. The J segment lost 5 bases and the V segment lost 0 bases, leaving 4 bases of the junction unmatched. Germline V lookup: CDR1 DFQATT, CDR2 SNEGSKA (reference sequence). The CDR3 bases are TGCAGTGCTAGAGACGGGACAGGGCTGGAGACCCAGTACTTC. It translates to CSARDGTGLETQYF.